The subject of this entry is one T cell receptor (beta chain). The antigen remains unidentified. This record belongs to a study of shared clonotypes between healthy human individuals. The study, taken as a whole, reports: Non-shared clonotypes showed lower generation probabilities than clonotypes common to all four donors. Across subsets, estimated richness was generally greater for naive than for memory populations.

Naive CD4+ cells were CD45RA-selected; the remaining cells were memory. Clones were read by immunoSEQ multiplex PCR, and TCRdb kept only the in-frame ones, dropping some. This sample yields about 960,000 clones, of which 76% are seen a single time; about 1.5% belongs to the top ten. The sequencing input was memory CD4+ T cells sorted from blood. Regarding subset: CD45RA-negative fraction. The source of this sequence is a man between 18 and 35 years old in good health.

CDR3 in amino acids: CASSRGLGDGEQFF. The CDR3 nucleotides are TGTGCCAGCAGCAGGGGCTTAGGGGATGGTGAGCAGTTCTTC. The genes are TRBV7-2 and TRBJ2-1, with D possibly TRBD1 on 5 matching bases. V gave up 5 bases and J gave up 9 bases, with 17 bases separating them. CDR3 length: 14 residues. Germline V CDR1 and CDR2: SGHTA, FQGNSA.